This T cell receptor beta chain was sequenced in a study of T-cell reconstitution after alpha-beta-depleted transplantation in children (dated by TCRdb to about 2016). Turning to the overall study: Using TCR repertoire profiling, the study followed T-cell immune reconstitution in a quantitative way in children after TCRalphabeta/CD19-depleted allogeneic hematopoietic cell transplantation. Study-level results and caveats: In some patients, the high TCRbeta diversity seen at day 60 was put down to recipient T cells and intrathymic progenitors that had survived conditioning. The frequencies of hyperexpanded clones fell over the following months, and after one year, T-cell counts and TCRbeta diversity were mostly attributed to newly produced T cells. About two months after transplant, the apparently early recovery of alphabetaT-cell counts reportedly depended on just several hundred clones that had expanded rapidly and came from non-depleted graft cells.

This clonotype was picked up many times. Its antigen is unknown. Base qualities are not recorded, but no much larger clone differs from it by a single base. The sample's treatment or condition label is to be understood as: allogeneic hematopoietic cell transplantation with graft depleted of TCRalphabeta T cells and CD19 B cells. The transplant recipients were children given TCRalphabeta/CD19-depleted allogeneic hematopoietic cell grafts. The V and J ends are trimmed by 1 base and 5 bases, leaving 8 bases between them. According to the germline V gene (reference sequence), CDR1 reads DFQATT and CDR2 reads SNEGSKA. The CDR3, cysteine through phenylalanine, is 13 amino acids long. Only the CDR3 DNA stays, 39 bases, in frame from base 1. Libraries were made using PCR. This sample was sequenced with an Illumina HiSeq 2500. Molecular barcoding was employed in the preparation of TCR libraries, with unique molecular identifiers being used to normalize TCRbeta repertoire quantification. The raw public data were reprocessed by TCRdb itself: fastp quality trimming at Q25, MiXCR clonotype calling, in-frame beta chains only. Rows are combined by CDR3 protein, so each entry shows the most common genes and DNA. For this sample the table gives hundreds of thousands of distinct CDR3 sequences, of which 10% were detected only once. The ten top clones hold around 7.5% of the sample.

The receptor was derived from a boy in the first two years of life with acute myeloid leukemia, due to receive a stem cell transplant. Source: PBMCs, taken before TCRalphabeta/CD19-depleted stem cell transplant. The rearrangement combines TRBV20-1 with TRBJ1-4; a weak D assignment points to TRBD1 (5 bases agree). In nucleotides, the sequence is TGCAGTGCTAGAGGACAGACCAATGAAAAACTGTTTTTT. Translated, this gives CSARGQTNEKLFF.